A selection of T cell receptor beta chains follows, all from one sample in a study of blood T cell repertoires in COVID-19. Generated by immunoSEQ multiplex PCR, the TCRdb table keeps only in-frame clones and is missing some. This sample has more than 300,000 clones, with about 90% found just once. Sample: peripheral blood. The receptors were gathered from a woman in her twenties or thirties with COVID-19, enrolled during active disease. CDR3s include the opening cysteine and the closing phenylalanine or tryptophan. Not every row has a clone size; where given, it reads once, few, many or a size class.

clone_size: .; v_call: TRBV5-1; cdr3_aa: CASSLGDSIKQPQHF
clone_size: .; v_call: TRBV2; cdr3_aa: CATTPGQVYGYTF
clone_size: .; v_call: TRBV24-1; cdr3_aa: CATSRGLGEKLFF
clone_size: once; v_call: TRBV3-1/TRBV3-2; cdr3_aa: CASSQGGGWDYGYTF
clone_size: .; v_call: TRBV7-2; cdr3_aa: CASSLSRLGEQFF
clone_size: .; v_call: TRBV29-1; cdr3_aa: CSDRTGINTEAFF
clone_size: .; v_call: TRBV11-3; cdr3_aa: CASSLGLAGAAQETQYF
clone_size: .; v_call: TRBV27; cdr3_aa: CASRSGGETQYF
clone_size: .; v_call: TRBV9; cdr3_aa: CASTEGIQSSYNEQFF
clone_size: few; v_call: TRBV27; cdr3_aa: CASSPFGGGARGELFF
clone_size: .; v_call: TRBV30; cdr3_aa: CAWTKTGPNEKLFF